These 8 T cell receptor beta chains share one sample of origin, sequenced in a study of T cells after yellow fever vaccination (dated by TCRdb to about 2019). What this sample's treatment or condition label stands for: live attenuated yellow fever vaccine strain. The library was generated by 5' RACE. The instrument was an Illumina NovaSeq 6000. Starting from the raw public reads, TCRdb applied fastp trimming at Q25, assembled clones with MiXCR and retained in-frame beta chains. All rows with the same CDR3 protein become a single entry with the most common DNA and genes. In this sample the table shows under 400,000 distinct CDR3 sequences, around 13% of which occur a single time. 2.5% to 3.5% of the sample belongs to the ten largest clones. Specimen: CD4+ T cells sorted from PBMCs, collected 15 days after the yellow fever booster vaccination. The receptors derive from a man aged 18 to 29 who received the YFV17D yellow fever vaccine.

The gene calls are TRBV7-2 and TRBJ2-5; 7 nucleotides line up with TRBD1. Germline V CDR1 and CDR2: SGHTA, FQGNSA. CDR3 length equals 16 residues. The V gene end was trimmed by 4 bases and the J gene end by 4 bases; junction bases not matched to a gene: 12. CDR3 nucleotide sequence: TGTGCCAGCAGCTCCGCCTCTACCGGGACAGCAGAGACCCAGTACTTC. Protein: CASSSASTGTAETQYF.

J is TRBJ1-3 and V is TRBV5-1, with D unresolved. This CDR3 has 15 amino acids. Trimming took off 0 bases at V and 0 bases at J, with 7 bases between the two ends. Germline V gene lookup returns CDR1 SGHRS and CDR2 YFSETQ. The CDR3 reads CASSLGSSSGNTIYF. As DNA, the CDR3 is TGCGCCAGCAGCTTGGGGTCAAGCTCTGGAAACACCATATATTTT.

The V and J genes are TRBV7-9 and TRBJ1-4; D possibly corresponds to TRBD1 (5 bases). The ends were cut back, 5 bases at V and 2 bases at J, with 9 bases in the middle. Germline V gene sequence: CDR1 SEHNR, CDR2 FQNEAQ (reference sequence). This CDR3 contains 14 residues. CDR3 in amino acids: CASSEGFTNEKLFF. CDR3 nucleotide sequence: TGTGCCAGCAGCGAGGGGTTTACTAATGAAAAACTGTTTTTT. Based on the CDR3 plus reference TRBV7-9 and TRBJ1-4, the full variable domain is DTGVSQNPRHKITKRGQNVTFRCDPISEHNRLYWYRQTLGQGPEFLTYFQNEAQLEKSRLLSDRFSAERPKGSFSTLEIQRTEQGDSAMYLCASSEGFTNEKLFFGSGTQLSVL.

The chain couples TRBV6-5 to TRBJ2-7; D is uncertain. V shed 4 bases and J shed 2 bases, with 9 bases lying between them. The CDR3 has 13 amino acids. Germline V gene data show CDR1 as MNHEY and CDR2 as SVGAGI. The CDR3: CASSLNYPYEQYF. The CDR3 DNA reads TGTGCCAGCAGTTTAAACTATCCCTACGAGCAGTACTTC.

This clonotype occurred many times. The rearrangement links TRBV7-3 to TRBJ1-5; the match to TRBD1 covers 9 bases. The V segment lost 5 bases and the J segment 1 base; nucleotides outside the gene matches: 3. This CDR3 is 15 amino acids long. The V gene's germline CDR1 is SGHTA and CDR2 FQGTGA. CDR3 in amino acids: CASSGQGTSNQPQHF. The CDR3 DNA is TGTGCCAGCAGCGGACAGGGGACGAGCAATCAGCCCCAGCATTTT.

This clonotype was counted ten times or more. The CDR3 region is CASRRTSVQETQYF. DNA for the CDR3: TGTGCCAGCAGGAGGACTAGCGTCCAAGAGACCCAGTACTTC. The chain links TRBV27 to TRBJ2-5; TRBD2 aligns across 9 bases. Germline values: CDR1 MNHEY, CDR2 SMNVEV (reference sequence). With V trimmed by 6 bases and J by 1 base, 3 bases remained unmatched. This CDR3 is 14 amino acids long.

This clonotype turned up a few times. This chain uses TRBV10-3 with TRBJ2-5; D is possibly TRBD2 (6 bases). This CDR3 contains 13 residues. Germline V gene sequence: CDR1 ENHRY, CDR2 SYGVKD. V shed 10 bases and J shed 2 bases, with 14 bases lying between them. CDR3 sequence: CATRWGRQETQYF. CDR3 bases: TGTGCCACCCGGTGGGGGAGGCAAGAGACCCAGTACTTC.

This clonotype was counted only a few times. The CDR3: CASRYRQGSSEKLFF. The CDR3 DNA sequence: TGTGCCAGCAGATACCGACAGGGATCCTCTGAAAAACTGTTTTTT. The chain employs TRBV2 and TRBJ1-4, with 7 bases that match TRBD1. Germline-derived CDR1 and CDR2 are SNHLY and FYNNEI. The CDR3 has 15 residues. The V segment lost 6 bases and the J segment 7 bases; nucleotides outside the gene matches: 11.